The T cell receptor beta chain described here comes from a study of CD8+ T cells in alopecia areata. In the study overall: Affected scalp percentage gauged treated patients' severity.

Reverse transcription of extracted RNA yielded cDNA, which provided the sequencing template. Using immunoSEQ multiplex PCR, the repertoire was profiled, and TCRdb retains in-frame clones only, with some absent. The table has some 110,000 clones, less than 75% seen once. The treatment was: oral pan-JAK inhibitor, 5-10 mg twice daily. General study points: Sequencing of scalp tissue also captures the resident alphabeta T cells of normal skin. It was lesional scalp, especially alopecia totalis/universalis, that showed higher clonality than normal scalp. In scalp and blood, many expanded lesional clones persisted during tofacitinib.

Worth noting for this clone: The antigen is undetermined.

The CDR3 loop spans 14 amino acids. Trimming shortened V by 2 bases and J by 7 bases, and 13 bases separated the two germline ends. Germline lookup yields CDR1 SGHDT and CDR2 YYEEEE. The clonotype comes from a human donor with alopecia areata. The sample consisted of CD8+ T cells sorted from blood, taken at week 4, from a patient treated with tofacitinib. The V call is TRBV5-6, the J call TRBJ2-4; D is possibly TRBD2 (5 bases). DNA of the CDR3: TGTGCCAGCAGCTTTGGAGGTGGGTCGAACATTCAGTACTTC. Its protein is CASSFGGGSNIQYF.